These 4 T cell receptor beta chains were sequenced from one sample in a study of T-cell reconstitution after alpha-beta-depleted transplantation in children. Unique molecular identifiers were incorporated into the prepared TCRbeta library. TCRdb independently ran MiXCR on the PCR reads; one entry per CDR3 protein. The data show hundreds of thousands of distinct CDR3 sequences, around 23% seen once. The sample was PBMCs, mostly from graft donor cells, taken 360 days after TCRalphabeta/CD19-depleted stem cell transplant. Receptors originate from a boy younger than two who had a stem cell transplant for acute myeloid leukemia, so the T cells may come from the graft donor.

This clonotype has at least ten counts. V usage is TRBV29-1 and J usage is TRBJ2-7; 7 bases align to TRBD2. The CDR3 covers 14 residues. Germline assignment: CDR1 SQVTM and CDR2 ANQGSEA. V trimming: 6 bases; J trimming: 2 bases; junction bases outside the gene matches: 10. CDR3 in amino acids: CSVAPGLGTYEQYF. As DNA, the CDR3 is TGCAGCGTCGCACCTGGACTAGGGACCTACGAGCAGTACTTC.

This clonotype was counted at least ten times. V gene TRBV5-1 combines with J gene TRBJ2-7; D might be TRBD1 (5 bases). The CDR3 spans 12 residues. Per the germline V gene, CDR1 is SGHRS and CDR2 is YFSETQ. The V gene lost 4 bases and the J gene lost 5 bases, with 10 bases spanning the gap. Here the CDR3 DNA reads TGCGCCAGCAGCCCAACAGGAAACGAGCAGTACTTC. This translates into CASSPTGNEQYF.

The chain couples TRBV20-1 to TRBJ2-7; D call uncertain. Per the germline V gene, CDR1 is DFQATT and CDR2 is SNEGSKA (reference sequence). This CDR3 is built from 15 residues. V gave up 1 base and J gave up 7 bases, with 20 bases separating them. CDR3 protein: CSARGSGPEWWEQYV. CDR3 DNA sequence: TGCAGTGCTAGAGGGTCAGGCCCTGAGTGGTGGGAGCAGTACGTC.

The chain has TRBV11-1 and TRBJ1-1, with D maybe TRBD1 (5 bases). The CDR3 contains 14 residues. CDR1 and CDR2 (germline): SGHAT, FQDESV (reference sequence). Trimming pared 2 bases from V and 11 bases from J, leaving 18 bases between. CDR3 bases: TGTGCCAGCAGCTTAACCGCCGGGACCCAGCAGGCTTTCTTT. Protein sequence: CASSLTAGTQQAFF.